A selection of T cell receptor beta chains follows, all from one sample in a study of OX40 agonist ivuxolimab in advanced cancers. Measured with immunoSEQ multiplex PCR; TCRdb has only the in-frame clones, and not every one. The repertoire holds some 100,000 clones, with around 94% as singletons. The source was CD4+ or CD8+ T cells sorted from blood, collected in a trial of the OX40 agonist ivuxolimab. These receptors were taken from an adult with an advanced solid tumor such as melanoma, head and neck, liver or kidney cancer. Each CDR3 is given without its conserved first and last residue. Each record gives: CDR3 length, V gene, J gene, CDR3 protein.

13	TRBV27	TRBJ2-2	ASSGTTKNTGELF
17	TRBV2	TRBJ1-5	ASSEMGMSGTGGSQPQH
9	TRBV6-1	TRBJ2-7	ASSEAYEQY
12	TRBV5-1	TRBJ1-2	ASSLYDFDHGYT
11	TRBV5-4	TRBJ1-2	ASSFSGAYGYT
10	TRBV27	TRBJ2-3	ASSSGLVTQY
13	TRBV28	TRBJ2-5	ASSLGGGLKETQY
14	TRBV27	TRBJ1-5	ASSLSQYPVDQPQH
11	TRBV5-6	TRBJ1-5	ASSLGGIQPQH
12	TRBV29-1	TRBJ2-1	SVDFTSGHNEQF
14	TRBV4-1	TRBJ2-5	ASSQDSPSAFETQY
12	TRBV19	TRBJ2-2	ASIGARGPGELF
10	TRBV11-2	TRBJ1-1	ASREGRAKAF
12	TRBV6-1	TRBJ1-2	AGGIGQSNYGYT
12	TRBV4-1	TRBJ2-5	ASSQERGPETQY
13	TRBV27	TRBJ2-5	ASGHGPTGRETQY
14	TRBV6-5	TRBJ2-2	ASSSGTPAYDGELF
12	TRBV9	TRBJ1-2	ASSPDRGRYGYT
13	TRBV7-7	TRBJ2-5	ASSLGARSSETQY
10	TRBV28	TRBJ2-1	ASTRLADEQF
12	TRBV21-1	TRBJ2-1	ASSNPRFYNEQF
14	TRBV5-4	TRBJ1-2	ASRATGRTANYGYT
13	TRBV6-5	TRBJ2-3	ASSWTSGGKDTQY
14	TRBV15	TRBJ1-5	ATSRVRQYSNQPQH
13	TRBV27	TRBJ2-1	ASSTGSSSYNEQF
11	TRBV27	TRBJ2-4	ASRAGGENIQY
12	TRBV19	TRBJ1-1	ASRGRTGNTEAF
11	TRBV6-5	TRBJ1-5	ASSYSIRGPQH
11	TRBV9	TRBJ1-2	ASSAPREYGYT
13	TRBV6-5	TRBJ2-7	ASSYVGQGTSEQY
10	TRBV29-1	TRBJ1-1	SVMTGNTEAF